These 14 T cell receptor beta chains originate from one sample sequenced in a study of technical replicates of blood from a handful of donors. Produced via immunoSEQ multiplex PCR; TCRdb's table is partial and in-frame only. The table shows fewer than 100,000 clones, with 90% to 95% occurring only once. The sample consisted of T cells isolated from PBMCs. The source of these receptors is a human donor in good health.

This clone has only a few counts. The genes are TRBV5-6 and TRBJ2-7; 10 bases are shared with TRBD1. Per the germline V gene, CDR1 is SGHDT and CDR2 is YYEEEE. CDR3 length equals 14 residues. J gave up 4 bases and V 4 bases, and 5 bases lay outside the gene matches. This chain's CDR3 is CASSADRGLYEQYF. The CDR3 DNA follows: TGTGCCAGCAGCGCCGACAGGGGGCTTTACGAGCAGTACTTC.

Here the CDR3 reads CASSPKGLARTGELFF. The CDR3 DNA reads as TGTGCCAGCAGCCCCAAGGGACTAGCTCGTACCGGGGAGCTGTTTTTT. This rearrangement joins TRBV14 to TRBJ2-2, with TRBD2 matching 9 bases. There are 16 residues in the CDR3. The junction had 8 bases not matched to a gene; V was cut back by 4 bases and J by 5 bases. Germline V gene data show CDR1 as SGHDN and CDR2 as FVKESK.

In its sample, this clone was seen a few times. The J gene is TRBJ1-1, the V gene TRBV12-5; D ambiguous. Between the trimmed V and J ends, which lost 1 base and 0 bases, there was a span of 12 bases. The germline gives CDR1 LGHNT, CDR2 FRNRAP. The CDR3 is made up of 16 amino acids. The CDR3 region is CASGLATATLNTEAFF. CDR3 DNA sequence: TGTGCTAGTGGTTTGGCCACAGCTACCTTGAACACTGAAGCTTTCTTT.

This chain links TRBV29-1 with TRBJ2-3; no clear D gene. Trimming stripped 4 bases from V and 6 bases from J, with 14 bases between. CDR3 length equals 13 residues. Germline CDR1 is SQVTM and CDR2 is ANQGSEA. The chain's CDR3 is CSVGLENYDTQYF. The CDR3 coding sequence is TGCAGCGTTGGATTAGAAAACTACGATACGCAGTATTTT.

The V call is TRBV5-1, the J call TRBJ1-1; the D is unclear. The germline CDR1 and CDR2 sequences are SGHRS and YFSETQ. This CDR3 has 16 residues. The ends were cut back, 1 base at V and 1 base at J, with 14 bases in the middle. The CDR3 region is CASSLNSLISNTEAFF. The CDR3 coding sequence is TGCGCCAGCAGCTTGAACAGTTTAATATCGAACACTGAAGCTTTCTTT.

The V gene is TRBV5-4, the J gene TRBJ1-2; TRBD1 matches 7 bases. The CDR3 has 17 amino acids. V lost 4 bases to trimming and J lost 4 bases; unmatched junction nucleotides: 16. Germline-derived CDR1 and CDR2 are SGHNT and YYREEE (reference sequence). The CDR3 nucleotides read TGTGCCAGCAGCCCTGGGACAGCTCGAGGAGGTTTCTATGGCTACACCTTC. It yields the protein CASSPGTARGGFYGYTF.

In its sample, this clone was seen a few times. The chain combines TRBV6-1 with TRBJ2-7; TRBD1 might be the D (7 bases). This CDR3 contains 16 residues. Germline V gene sequence: CDR1 MNHNS, CDR2 SASEGT. Trimming pared 1 base from V and 6 bases from J, leaving 19 bases between. Written as DNA, the CDR3 is TGTGCCAGCAGTGAAGACTGGGCAGGGGGGCGTTGCGAGCAGTACTTC. Amino acids: CASSEDWAGGRCEQYF.

The chain joins TRBV5-1 to TRBJ2-1; D is ambiguous. Germline lookup yields CDR1 SGHRS and CDR2 YFSETQ. V lost 4 bases and J lost 8, with 19 bases in between. This CDR3 region has 15 residues. The CDR3 region is CASSLELVRSDEQFF. CDR3 in DNA: TGCGCCAGCAGCCTGGAGTTAGTTAGGAGCGATGAGCAGTTCTTC.

This chain connects TRBV11-3 to TRBJ1-1; perhaps TRBD1 as D (6 bases). V gave up 5 bases and J gave up 5 bases, with 21 bases separating them. The germline V gene encodes CDR1 SGHNT and CDR2 YENEEA. The CDR3 loop spans 16 amino acids. In nucleotides, the CDR3 is TGTGCCAGCAGCCCACGGGACACTCTCTCGGGAACTGAAGCTTTCTTT. It is translated as CASSPRDTLSGTEAFF.

This chain links TRBV19 with TRBJ2-7, with 8 bases that match TRBD1. Trimming at V came to 2 bases and at J to 2 bases, leaving 2 bases not matched to a gene. CDR3 length: 14 residues. In germline, CDR1 is LNHDA, CDR2 SQIVND (reference sequence). CDR3 sequence reads: CASSITGGAYEQYF. The CDR3 DNA reads as TGTGCCAGTAGTATAACAGGGGGTGCCTACGAGCAGTACTTC.

CDR3 residues: CASSVVTTGLAAQYF. As DNA, the CDR3 is TGTGCCAGCAGCGTAGTTACAACAGGGCTGGCGGCCCAGTACTTC. This chain uses TRBV9 with TRBJ2-5; possibly TRBD1 for D (6 bases). Trimming removed 0 bases at V and 9 bases at J, with 18 bases between. Germline values: CDR1 SGDLS, CDR2 YYNGEE. The CDR3 runs to 15 residues.

The gene calls are TRBV2 and TRBJ2-5; 7 bases are shared with TRBD1. The germline gives CDR1 SNHLY, CDR2 FYNNEI. CDR3 length: 15 residues. J was trimmed by 3 bases and V by 4 bases; bases with no gene match: 8. The CDR3 bases are TGTGCCAGCAGTGTACAGGGGAAAAGCGAAGAGACCCAGTACTTC. It is translated as CASSVQGKSEETQYF.

The V and J genes are TRBV6-1 and TRBJ1-6; D is possibly TRBD1 (6 bases). From germline, CDR1 is MNHNS and CDR2 SASEGT. V lost 6 bases and J 7 bases, leaving 13 bases between the germline ends. This CDR3 is 14 amino acids long. The CDR3 region has the DNA TGTGCCAGCAGATACAGGGATTGGAATTCACCCCTCCACTTT. Protein: CASRYRDWNSPLHF.

The chain uses TRBV21-1 and TRBJ1-5. TRBV21-1 is reported as a pseudogene. This CDR3 spans 19 amino acids. For the CDR3, the DNA is TGTGCCAGCAGCAAAGCATCCGGGAGAGAAGCACCAGAAAATCAGCCCCAGCATTTT. Protein product: CASSKASGREAPENQPQHF.